The next 12 T cell receptor beta chains were all read from a single sample in a study of HIV-infected patients and healthy controls. Around 450 ng RNA was reverse transcribed with alpha and beta constant-region primers. Alpha and beta chain libraries were made separately by chain-specific third strand synthesis with multiplexing indices. TCRdb called the 5' RACE reads again in MiXCR, with one record for every CDR3 protein. The sample includes about 13,000 distinct CDR3 sequences, approximately 10% of them seen just once. The repertoire came from unfractionated whole blood and reflected all unsorted peripheral T cells. Sequenced sample: blood. Receptor source: an adult in good health.

This clonotype was counted between two and nine times. The chain combines TRBV5-5 with TRBJ1-5; D not resolved. There are 15 residues in the CDR3. From germline, CDR1 is SGHKS and CDR2 YYEKEE (reference sequence). V lost 0 bases and J lost 0, with 7 bases in between. CDR3 DNA sequence: TGTGCCAGCAGCTTGGAGCCTCATAGCAATCAGCCCCAGCATTTT. Residues: CASSLEPHSNQPQHF.

The V call is TRBV6-2 or TRBV6-3, the J call TRBJ2-7; 9 bases align to TRBD1. From germline, CDR1 is MNHEY and CDR2 SVGEGT. The CDR3 has 15 residues. The V and J ends lost 7 bases and 2 bases, in that order; junction bases with no gene match: 9. In nucleotides, the CDR3 is TGTGCCAGCACCCCTCGGGACAGGGTCGCCTACGAGCAGTACTTC. Its translation is CASTPRDRVAYEQYF.

This clonotype is termed medium-sized. This sequence joins TRBV18 and TRBJ1-5; the D is unclear. This CDR3 contains 14 residues. V was cut by 1 base and J by 1 base, with 5 bases left in between. Germline assignment: CDR1 KGHSH and CDR2 LQKENI. The CDR3 spells CASSPRPSNQPQHF. In nucleotides, the CDR3 is TGTGCCAGCTCACCACGGCCGAGCAATCAGCCCCAGCATTTT.

Sample share makes this clonotype medium-sized. The V call is TRBV28, the J call TRBJ1-1, with D maybe TRBD1 (5 bases). V lost 7 bases to trimming and J lost 1 base, with 16 bases between them. Germline-derived CDR1 and CDR2 are MDHEN and SYDVKM. The CDR3 consists of 15 residues. The CDR3 spells CASTIGGMGNTEAFF. CDR3 sequence (DNA): TGTGCCAGCACCATCGGGGGAATGGGGAACACTGAAGCTTTCTTT.

In this sample, this clonotype turned up many times. The CDR3 loop is CASSYSQEGEQFF. The CDR3 DNA sequence: TGTGCCAGCAGTTACAGTCAGGAGGGTGAGCAGTTCTTC. The V gene is TRBV6-6, the J gene TRBJ2-1, with a tentative D call TRBD2 (6 bases). Germline V gene lookup returns CDR1 MNHNY and CDR2 SVGAGI (reference sequence). The CDR3 covers 13 residues. V lost 2 bases to trimming and J lost 9 bases, with 11 bases between them.

This clonotype was picked up many times. The chain uses TRBV15 and TRBJ2-2, with D uncertain. This CDR3 spans 13 amino acids. Germline values: CDR1 LNHNV, CDR2 YYDKDF (reference sequence). V lost 0 bases and J 5 bases, leaving 4 bases between the germline ends. CDR3 region: CATSRDWTGELFF. CDR3 nucleotides: TGTGCCACCAGCAGAGATTGGACCGGGGAGCTGTTTTTT.

By share of the sample, this clonotype is medium-sized. V gene TRBV6-1 combines with J gene TRBJ2-5; a possible D gene is TRBD1 (6 bases). The CDR3 has 14 amino acids. Trimming removed 6 bases from V and 5 bases from J, with 16 bases in between. Germline lookup yields CDR1 MNHNS and CDR2 SASEGT. This chain's CDR3 is CASSPTGTQETQYF. In DNA form, the CDR3 reads TGTGCCAGCAGCCCTACAGGGACCCAGGAGACCCAGTACTTC.

This clonotype was observed at least ten times. The chain's CDR3 is CASSLSGYQETQYF. The CDR3 bases are TGTGCCAGCAGTCTTAGCGGGTACCAAGAGACCCAGTACTTC. The chain couples TRBV27 to TRBJ2-5, with 7 bases aligning to TRBD2. The CDR3 spans 14 residues. Germline V gives CDR1 MNHEY, CDR2 SMNVEV (reference sequence). J lost 0 bases, V lost 5 bases, and 3 bases had no gene match.

This clonotype was found a few times. The rearrangement links TRBV20-1 to TRBJ2-1; D is unresolved. This CDR3 comprises 14 residues. CDR1 and CDR2 from the germline V gene are DFQATT and SNEGSKA (reference sequence). V shed 6 bases and J shed 6 bases, with 18 bases lying between them. CDR3 region: CSAMPRLMGNEQFF. CDR3 DNA sequence: TGCAGTGCCATGCCTAGATTAATGGGCAATGAGCAGTTCTTC.

By frequency in the sample, this clonotype is medium-sized. The rearrangement links TRBV6-1 to TRBJ1-2, with D possibly TRBD1 on 6 matching bases. V lost 6 bases to trimming and J lost 2 bases, with 10 bases between them. Germline V gene data show CDR1 as MNHNS and CDR2 as SASEGT. This CDR3 region has 13 residues. The CDR3 bases are TGTGCCAGCAGGTACACAGGGAACTATGGCTACACCTTC. Translation: CASRYTGNYGYTF.

The V and J genes are TRBV28 and TRBJ1-4; D gene unclear. The V and J ends lost 5 bases and 8 bases respectively, with 12 bases between them. Germline V gene lookup returns CDR1 MDHEN and CDR2 SYDVKM. The CDR3 is 13 amino acids. Written as DNA, the CDR3 is TGTGCCAGCAGTCAAACCCGGGCGGAAAAACTGTTTTTT. This sequence encodes CASSQTRAEKLFF.

This clonotype was seen at least ten times. This chain connects TRBV4-1 to TRBJ2-3; 8 nucleotides agree with TRBD2. The CDR3 loop spans 17 amino acids. CDR1 and CDR2 (germline): MGHRA, YSYEKL. V lost 0 bases, J lost 5 bases, and 10 bases stayed unmatched. The CDR3 loop reads CASSQEWTGGPQDTQYF. The CDR3 region has the DNA TGCGCCAGCAGCCAAGAGTGGACGGGAGGGCCTCAAGATACGCAGTATTTT.